The subject of this entry is one T cell receptor beta chain. This specimen comes from a study of T cell changes during pregnancy in multiple sclerosis. Germline CDR1 SGHDN, CDR2 FVKESK. The CDR3 has 15 residues. With 4 bases clipped from V and 7 bases from J, the junction kept 3 bases outside the gene matches. Clones were read by immunoSEQ multiplex PCR, and TCRdb kept only the in-frame ones, dropping some. The table records about 52,000 clones, approximately 92% of them present only once. The rearrangement joins TRBV14 to TRBJ1-6; TRBD1 matches 11 bases. This TCR was recovered from a female donor with multiple sclerosis, enrolled in a pregnancy study. Source: CD4+ T cells from peripheral blood mononuclear cells, taken in the third trimester of pregnancy. CDR3 nucleotide sequence: TGTGCCAGCAGCCGGTGGACAGGGGGCAATTCACCCCTCCACTTT. Translation: CASSRWTGGNSPLHF.